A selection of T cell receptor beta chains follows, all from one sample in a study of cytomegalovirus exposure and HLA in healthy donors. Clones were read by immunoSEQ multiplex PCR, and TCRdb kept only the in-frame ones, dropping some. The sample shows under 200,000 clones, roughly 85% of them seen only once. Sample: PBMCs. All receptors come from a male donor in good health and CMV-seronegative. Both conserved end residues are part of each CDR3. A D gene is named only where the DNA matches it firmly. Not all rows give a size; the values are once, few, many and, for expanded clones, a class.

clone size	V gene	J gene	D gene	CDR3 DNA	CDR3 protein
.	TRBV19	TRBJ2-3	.	TGTGCCAGTAGTATTGACAGGAGCGGAACAGATACGCAGTATTTT	CASSIDRSGTDTQYF
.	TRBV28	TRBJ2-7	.	TGTGCCAGCAGCCAACAGGGAGGGGAGCAGTACTTC	CASSQQGGEQYF
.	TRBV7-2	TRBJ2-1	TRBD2	TGTGCCAGCAGCTCGCGGGGGAGTAACAATGAGCAGTTCTTC	CASSSRGSNNEQFF
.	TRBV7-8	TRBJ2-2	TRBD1	TGTGCCAGCAGCTTAGGGAGTCAGGGGGTCAGCGGGGAGCTGTTTTTT	CASSLGSQGVSGELFF
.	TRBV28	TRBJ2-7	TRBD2	TGTGCCAGCAGTCCAAATCTAGCGGGAGAACTCGAGCAGTACTTC	CASSPNLAGELEQYF
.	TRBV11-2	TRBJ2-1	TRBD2	TGTGCCAGCAGCTTAACTAGCGGGGCTAGCTCCTACAATGAGCAGTTCTTC	CASSLTSGASSYNEQFF
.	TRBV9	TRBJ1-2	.	TGTGCCAGCAGCGTAGACCCCGTTGCAGACAATGGCTACACCTTC	CASSVDPVADNGYTF
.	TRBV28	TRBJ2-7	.	TGTGCCAGCAGTGTGGGACACCATAGGGCCATCTCCTACGAGCAGTACTTC	CASSVGHHRAISYEQYF
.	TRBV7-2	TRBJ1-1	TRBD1	TGTGCCAGCAGCCCACAAGGACAGGTGAACACTGAAGCTTTCTTT	CASSPQGQVNTEAFF
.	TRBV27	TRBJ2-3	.	TGTGCCAGCAGTTTACAGGGTTTTGCAGATACGCAGTATTTT	CASSLQGFADTQYF
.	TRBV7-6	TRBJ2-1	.	TGTGCCAGCAGCTTAGACCAAAGCAGGCTCGCTGAGCAGTTCTTC	CASSLDQSRLAEQFF
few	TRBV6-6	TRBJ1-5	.	TGTGCCAGCAGTTACTCAACGGTGAGAAGCAATCAGCCCCAGCATTTT	CASSYSTVRSNQPQHF
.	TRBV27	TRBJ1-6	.	TGTGCCAGCAGTTTATCGTTCAGAGCGCGGAATTCACCCCTCCACTTT	CASSLSFRARNSPLHF
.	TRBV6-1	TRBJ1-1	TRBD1	TGTGCCAGCAGTGGACAGGGCTTCACTGAAGCTTTCTTT	CASSGQGFTEAFF
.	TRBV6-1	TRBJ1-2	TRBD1	TGTGCCGGCGATCCGGGGGACAGGGGTTTTAATGGCTACACCTTC	CAGDPGDRGFNGYTF
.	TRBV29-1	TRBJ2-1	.	TGCAGCGTTGGCGGCGGCACCAGCTCCTACAATGAGCAGTTCTTC	CSVGGGTSSYNEQFF
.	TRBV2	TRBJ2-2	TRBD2	TGTGCCAGCAGTGATTGGGGGACTAGCGGGAGGGAGGACACCGGGGAGCTGTTTTTT	CASSDWGTSGREDTGELFF
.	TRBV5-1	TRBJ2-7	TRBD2	TGCGCCAGCAGCTTGGGTCTAGCGGGGTTCTACGAGCAGTACTTC	CASSLGLAGFYEQYF
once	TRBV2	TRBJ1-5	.	TGTGCCAGCAACAGGTTGGGGGCTAGACAGCCCCAGCATTTT	CASNRLGARQPQHF
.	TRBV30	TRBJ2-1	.	TGTGTACACCGGGTCTCCAATGAGCGGTTCTTC	CVHRVSNERFF
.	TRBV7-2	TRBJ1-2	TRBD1	TGTGCCAGCAGCTTACAGCAGTCCAGGACAGGGTCCTATGGCTACACCTTC	CASSLQQSRTGSYGYTF
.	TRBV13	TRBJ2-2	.	TGTGCCAGCAGCTTCCTTACAGGGAACACCGGGGAGCTGTTTTTT	CASSFLTGNTGELFF
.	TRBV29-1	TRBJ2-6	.	TGCAGCGTGACCCAGGGGAGTGCGACCAACGTCCTGACTTTC	CSVTQGSATNVLTF
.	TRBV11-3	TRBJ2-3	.	TGTGCCAGCAGCTCTCCCACAGATACGCAGTATTTT	CASSSPTDTQYF
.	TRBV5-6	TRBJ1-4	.	TGTGCCAGCAGCTTGCCGGGGTGGGAAAAACTGTTTTTT	CASSLPGWEKLFF
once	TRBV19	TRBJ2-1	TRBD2	TGTGCCAGTAGTATATCGGGTTGGCGGGAGGCCTACAATGAGCAGTTCTTC	CASSISGWREAYNEQFF
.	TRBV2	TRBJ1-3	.	TGTGCCAGCAGTGAAGCGGGGAGGACTTGGGGGGGAAACACCATATATTTT	CASSEAGRTWGGNTIYF
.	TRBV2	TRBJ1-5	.	TGTGCCAGCCACACAGACGATAATCAGCCCCAGCATTTT	CASHTDDNQPQHF
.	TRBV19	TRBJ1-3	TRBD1	TGTGCCAGTAGTGAGGGACAGATACGCTCTGGAAACACCATATATTTT	CASSEGQIRSGNTIYF
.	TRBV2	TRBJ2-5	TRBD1	TGTGCCAGCAGTGAAGATGCAGGGGGCTTTGAGACCCAGTACTTC	CASSEDAGGFETQYF
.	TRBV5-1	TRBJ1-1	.	TGCGCCAGCAGTTCTGGACAAAGCACTGAAGCTTTCTTT	CASSSGQSTEAFF
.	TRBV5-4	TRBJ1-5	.	TGTGCCAGCAGCTTGGCCGGTCGTCAGCCCCAGCATTTT	CASSLAGRQPQHF
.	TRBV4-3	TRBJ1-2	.	TGCGCCAGCAGCCAAGATTCTTTGGCAGGGGATATTGATGGCTACACCTTC	CASSQDSLAGDIDGYTF
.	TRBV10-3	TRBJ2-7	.	TGTGCCATCAGTGAGTCGGGCACTCTCTACGAGCAGTACTTC	CAISESGTLYEQYF
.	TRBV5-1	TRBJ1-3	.	TGCGCCAGCAGCTTGGAGGGGGTAACTGGAAACACCATATATTTT	CASSLEGVTGNTIYF
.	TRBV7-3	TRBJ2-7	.	TGTGCCAGCAGCCCCGGCGGACTAACCTACGAGCAGTACTTC	CASSPGGLTYEQYF
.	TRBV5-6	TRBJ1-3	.	TGTGCCAGCACGTCGGGGGGCTCTGGAAACACCATATATTTT	CASTSGGSGNTIYF
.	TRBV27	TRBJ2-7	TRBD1	TGTGCCAGCAGTGCTTTTCGGGACAGAGTAAACTACGAGCAGTACTTC	CASSAFRDRVNYEQYF
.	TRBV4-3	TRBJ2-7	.	TGCGCCAGCAGCCCCCGGGACACCCCTTTCGAGCAGTACTTC	CASSPRDTPFEQYF
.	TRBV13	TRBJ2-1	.	TGTGCCAGCAGCCGCGAGAATGAGCAGTTCTTC	CASSRENEQFF
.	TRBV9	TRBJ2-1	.	TGTGCCAGCCAGTTTGGGGGGGGCCTCAATGAGCAGTTCTTC	CASQFGGGLNEQFF
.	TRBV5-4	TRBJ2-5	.	TGTGCCAGCAGCTTGGTCCAGCAAGAGACCCAGTACTTC	CASSLVQQETQYF
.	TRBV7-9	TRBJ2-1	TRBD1	TGTTCCAGCAGCTTCCCGGACAGGGAAGAGCAGTTCTTC	CSSSFPDREEQFF
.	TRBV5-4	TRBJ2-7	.	TGTGCCAGCAGCGCCGGCAAGGGAGGCGAGCAGTACTTC	CASSAGKGGEQYF
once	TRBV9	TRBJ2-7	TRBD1	TGTGCCAGCAGCGTCGGAAGATTGGACAGGGGGATCGAGCAGTACTTC	CASSVGRLDRGIEQYF
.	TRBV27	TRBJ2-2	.	TGTGCCAGCAGCATTGGACTGAACACCGGGGAGCTGTTTTTT	CASSIGLNTGELFF
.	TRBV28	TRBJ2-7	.	TGTGCCAGCAGCCCGACCGGGTCCCCCCGGGAGCAGTACTTC	CASSPTGSPREQYF
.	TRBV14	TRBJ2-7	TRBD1	TGTGCCAGCAGCCGAATACAGGGGGTGAGTTACGAGCAGTACTTC	CASSRIQGVSYEQYF
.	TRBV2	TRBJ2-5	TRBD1	TGTGCCAGCAGCGCGACAGGGGGAAGGTCGGAGACCCAGTACTTC	CASSATGGRSETQYF
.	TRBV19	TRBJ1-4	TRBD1	TGTGCCAGTAGTAGCGGGACAGCAACTAATGAAAAACTGTTTTTT	CASSSGTATNEKLFF
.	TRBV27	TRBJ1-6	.	TGTGCCAGCAGTTTAGTTGCAGGGGTAGGTTCACCCCTCCACTTT	CASSLVAGVGSPLHF
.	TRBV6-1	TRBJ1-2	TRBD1	TGTGCCAGCAGTGAAGGGACAGGCTATGGCTACACCTTC	CASSEGTGYGYTF
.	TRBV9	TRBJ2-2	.	TGTGCCAGCAGCGTAGCTACAGGGTGGTCCACCGGGGAGCTGTTTTTT	CASSVATGWSTGELFF
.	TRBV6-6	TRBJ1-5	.	TGTGCCAGCATTGGAGATAGCAATCAGCCCCAGCATTTT	CASIGDSNQPQHF
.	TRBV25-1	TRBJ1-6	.	TGTGCCAGCAGAGGTGTCGGAGATTATAATTCACCCCTCCACTTT	CASRGVGDYNSPLHF
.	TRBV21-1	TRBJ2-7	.	TGTGCCAGCAGCAAAGCGCCAATCAGGGCCCCAAACTACGAGCAGTACTTC	CASSKAPIRAPNYEQYF
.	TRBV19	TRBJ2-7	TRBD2	TGTGCCAGTAGTATAGCGGGGGGCTCCTACGAGCAGTACTTC	CASSIAGGSYEQYF